The T cell receptor (beta chain) described here comes from a study of CD8 T cells in ankylosing spondylitis. Scientists made TCR beta libraries using quantitative 5'-RACE with molecular barcodes. MiXCR, run by TCRdb on the 5' RACE reads, gives a single entry per CDR3 protein. The profile covers around 53,000 distinct CDR3 sequences, with roughly 7.4% appearing a single time and over 6.5% taken by the ten largest. V lost 2 bases to trimming and J lost 1 base, with 12 bases between them. Germline V gives CDR1 MNHEY, CDR2 SMNVEV (reference sequence). The CDR3 has 15 residues. Study-wide findings and caveats: Disease-linked clones were reportedly significantly enriched in matched ankylosing spondylitis synovial fluid. Ankylosing spondylitis blood seemed to carry a telltale TCR beta motif made of several highly homologous variants.

This clonotype showed up many times. Its specificity is unknown. The chain combines TRBV27 with TRBJ2-7; TRBD1 is a possible D gene (5 bases). The sequencing input was blood, either unsorted or a sorted T cell fraction (not recorded which). This clonotype was sampled from a female donor with ankylosing spondylitis or in good health (not recorded which). The CDR3 reads CASSLGQGLSYEQYF. The CDR3 DNA follows: TGTGCCAGCAGTTTAGGGCAGGGCCTTTCCTACGAGCAGTACTTC.